This note documents a single T cell receptor beta chain sequence. CDR3 length equals 15 residues. Germline V gives CDR1 SGHTA, CDR2 FQGNSA. J lost 7 bases, V lost 3 bases, and 5 bases had no gene match. Sequenced by immunoSEQ multiplex PCR; TCRdb stores in-frame clones only, minus some. The sample yields about 50,000 clones, 86% seen once. The data were taken from a study of a mutant IDH1 vaccine in newly diagnosed glioma. Study overall: Mean patient age was around 40 years; approximately 62% were male and roughly 38% female.

Stated time point: baseline, week 1 (first vaccination visit). The treatment denotes: pre-vaccination baseline after standard-of-care therapy. The sequence came from a man aged 40-49 years with glioma. V usage is TRBV7-2 and J usage is TRBJ2-7, with 14 positions matching TRBD2. This specimen consisted of PBMCs, obtained from a glioma patient treated with radiotherapy, temozolomide or both. The CDR3 DNA reads TGTGCCAGCAGCTTCGGACTAGCGGGAGGAGGTGAGCAGTACTTC. Residues: CASSFGLAGGGEQYF. The entire variable domain, with the rest obtained from reference TRBV7-2 and TRBJ2-7, is as follows: GAGVSQSPSNKVTEKGKDVELRCDPISGHTALYWYRQSLGQGLEFLIYFQGNSAPDKSGLPSDRFSAERTGGSVSTLTIQRTQQEDSAVYLCASSFGLAGGGEQYFGPGTRLTVT.